This T cell receptor (beta chain) was identified in a study of memory CD4+ T cells and cytomegalovirus serostatus. Study background: Of the healthy Belgian adults, 8 to 10 were CMV seropositive and approximately 24 seronegative. Study results and limitations: A US-trained random forest predicted CMV serostatus with median AUC approximately 0.9. Suggested: most of the CMV-linked TCR signature lies in CD4+ memory cells.

A note on this clone: The antigen remains undetermined.

The sort gate was single viable CD3+CD4+CD8-CD45RO+ cells for memory CD4+ T cells. Measured with immunoSEQ multiplex PCR; TCRdb has only the in-frame clones, and not every one. The sample includes 40,000 to 50,000 clones, approximately 82% of them seen just once. What was sequenced was memory CD4+ T cells from blood. The sequence was obtained from an adult in good health and CMV-seronegative.

DNA for the CDR3: TGCGCCAGCACCTCCGGGAGTTCCGGAAACACCATATATTTT. Translated, it gives CASTSGSSGNTIYF. This rearrangement joins TRBV5-1 to TRBJ1-3; no clear D gene. V lost 6 bases, J lost 4 bases, and 14 bases lay in between. Per the germline V gene, CDR1 is SGHRS and CDR2 is YFSETQ. The CDR3 is made up of 14 amino acids.